This TCR beta chain was captured in a study of cytomegalovirus exposure and HLA in healthy donors. Notes on the study in general: Most TCRs appeared rarely, but some public TCRs recurred in many donors. Other equally common chains were less clonally expanded than HLA-associated TCR beta chains, a later analysis showed. Analyzed later, most CMV-associated TCR beta chains appeared HLA-restricted.

Use of 60 Vbeta and 13 Jbeta primers characterized the PCR. TCRdb's table, derived via immunoSEQ multiplex PCR, lists solely in-frame clones and lacks some. This sample's table has tens of thousands of clones. As to this clone: Its antigen is as yet unknown.

Trimming removed 1 base from V and 0 bases from J; junction bases left unmatched: 2. The CDR3 has 18 amino acids. Germline CDR1 is LGHNA and CDR2 is YNFKEQ. Material: PBMCs. The rearrangement uses TRBV4-2 and TRBJ2-3; the match to TRBD2 covers 15 bases. This TCR came from a man between 40 and 49 years old in good health and CMV-seronegative. The DNA of the CDR3 is TGTGCCAGCAGCCAAGGGACTAGCGGGGGGGCTAGCACAGATACGCAGTATTTT. Translated, it gives CASSQGTSGGASTDTQYF.